The clone carrying this T cell receptor beta chain was detected a few times. Its specificity is unknown. The ends lost 5 bases at V and 8 bases at J; junction bases unmatched: 8. CDR1 and CDR2 (germline): MNHNS, SASEGT. The CDR3 length is 14 residues. The data derive from a study of T-cell memory formation after mild COVID-19. After 5'RACE with constant-segment primers, TCR alpha and TCR beta cDNA libraries carrying sample barcodes and UMIs were obtained. TCRdb used MiXCR to reprocess the 5' RACE reads, holding one entry per CDR3 protein. Of just over 350,000 distinct CDR3 sequences listed, approximately 15% are singletons. Study-wide results and caveats: Contracting clones from day 15 to 85 showed balanced CD4/CD8; later expanders favored CD4+. Those CD4+ clones that contracted were mainly in CM and EM (CD8+ ones in EMRA).

The origin of this receptor is a man aged 18 to 30 who had mild COVID-19 (a few samples of this study predate the infection). Cell type and time point are not known. Sample: PBMCs or a T cell subset sorted from them (not recorded which). The rearrangement links TRBV6-1 to TRBJ1-2; 10 nucleotides agree with TRBD1. The CDR3 loop reads CASSLTGGVRGYTF. The CDR3 DNA reads as TGTGCCAGCAGTTTGACAGGGGGCGTTAGGGGCTACACCTTC.